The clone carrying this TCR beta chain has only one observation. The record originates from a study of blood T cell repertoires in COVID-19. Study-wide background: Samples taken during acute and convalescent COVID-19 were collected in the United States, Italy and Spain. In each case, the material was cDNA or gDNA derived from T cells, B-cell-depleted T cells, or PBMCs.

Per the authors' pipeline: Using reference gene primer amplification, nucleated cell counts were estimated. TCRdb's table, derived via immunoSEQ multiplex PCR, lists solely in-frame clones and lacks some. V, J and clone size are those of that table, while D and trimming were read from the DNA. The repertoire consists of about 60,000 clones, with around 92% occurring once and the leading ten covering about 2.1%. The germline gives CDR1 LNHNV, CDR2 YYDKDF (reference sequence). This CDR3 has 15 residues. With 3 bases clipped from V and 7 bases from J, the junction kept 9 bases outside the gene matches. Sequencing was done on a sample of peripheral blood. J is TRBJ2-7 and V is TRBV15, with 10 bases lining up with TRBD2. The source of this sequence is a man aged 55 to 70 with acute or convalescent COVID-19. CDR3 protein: CATSREASGSGEQYF. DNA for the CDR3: TGTGCCACCAGCAGGGAGGCTAGCGGGAGCGGTGAGCAGTACTTC.